The entry that follows covers one TCR beta chain sequence. It lacks a known antigen. No base qualities exist here, and no much larger clone lies one base off it. Library preparation was by the immunoSEQ multiplex PCR assay. Drawn from immuneACCESS, this table holds only the in-frame rearrangements with V and J called that TCRdb kept. Clones are partly lost; checked studies trace under half to an unresolved V gene and leave the rest unexplained. Within this sample are tens of thousands of clones, with 94% of them counted one time only. The top ten clonotypes cover 0.35% to 0.45% of the sample. This specimen belongs to a study of technical replicates of blood from a handful of donors (dated by TCRdb to about 2017). Inclusive of the bounding cysteine and phenylalanine, the CDR3 is 15 residues long. Of the read, only the CDR3 DNA is kept; its 45 bases are in frame from base 1.

The V and J genes are TRBV21-1 and TRBJ1-5. TRBV21-1 is described as a pseudogene. The specimen was T cells isolated from PBMCs. This receptor was taken from a human donor in good health. The CDR3 has the sequence CASSKARGEGQPQHF. In nucleotides, the sequence is TGTGCCAGCAGCAAAGCTCGCGGGGAAGGACAGCCCCAGCATTTT.